This TCR beta chain was identified during a study of blood T cell repertoires in COVID-19 (dated by TCRdb to 2020 to 2022). With regard to the full study: Collaborator samples came from the United States, Italy and Spain and covered acute and convalescent phases of COVID-19. The prospective study material was composed of cDNA or gDNA derived from T cells, B-cell-depleted T cells, or PBMCs. The dataset comprised deeply sampled blood TCRbeta repertoires from subjects exposed to, actively infected with, or recovered from COVID-19. A freely available public database, intended as a resource for researchers studying the immune response to SARS-CoV-2, is where the repertoires were released. Samples were obtained from the ongoing ImmuneRACE study (first 160 participants) and from approximately 1,200 subjects provided by 6 global collaborators. Sample metadata almost always included a de-identified subject ID, COVID-19 status, age in years and sex. Where available, HLA class I and class II types were obtained from metadata supplied by the sample provider rather than from assay-based typing. Overall study results and their limits: How much clinical and demographic metadata was included differed by source and by participant, and the metadata was provided uncurated.

TCRbeta CDR3 regions were amplified from genomic DNA using the immunoSEQ Assay, a bias-controlled multiplex PCR. On the study's bioinformatics: The number of nucleated cells in each sample was estimated from the amplification of reference gene primers within the assay. Sequence reads were collapsed and filtered to measure the absolute abundance of every unique TCRbeta CDR3 rearrangement. For each sample, productive Simpson clonality was calculated as the square root of Simpson's diversity index over productive rearrangements. TCRdb carries this immuneACCESS record with in-frame sequences only. Its versions omit some clonotypes, under half of them owing to an unresolved V gene in the studies checked, with the rest unexplained. V, J and clone size are taken as reported in that table, and D and trimming were inferred from the DNA itself. The sample data list some 190,000 clones, and under 90% of these were observed just once. Together, the top ten hold less than 7% of the sample.

The CDR3 goes from the cysteine to the phenylalanine over 15 residues. The only DNA kept is the CDR3, 45 bases in frame from the first base. The germline V gene encodes CDR1 SGHTA and CDR2 FQGNSA. V is cut by 1 base and J by 3 bases, and the space between the germline ends is 10 bases. Whole blood was collected in K2EDTA tubes by collaborating institutions according to the institutions' own protocols. For TCRbeta analysis, collaborators shipped samples as frozen whole blood, isolated PBMCs, or DNA extracted from either of those sample types. A note on this clone: The target of this receptor is not known. No much larger clone is present one base from it, and per-base qualities are unavailable.

This receptor chain uses TRBV7-2 and TRBJ1-5, with the D gene too uncertain to name. The sample comprised peripheral blood. This TCR came from a man between 60 and 70 years old with acute or convalescent COVID-19. The nucleotide sequence reads as follows: TGTGCCAGCAGCTTAGAGGGAGTATCCAATCAGCCCCAGCATTTT. The resulting protein is CASSLEGVSNQPQHF.